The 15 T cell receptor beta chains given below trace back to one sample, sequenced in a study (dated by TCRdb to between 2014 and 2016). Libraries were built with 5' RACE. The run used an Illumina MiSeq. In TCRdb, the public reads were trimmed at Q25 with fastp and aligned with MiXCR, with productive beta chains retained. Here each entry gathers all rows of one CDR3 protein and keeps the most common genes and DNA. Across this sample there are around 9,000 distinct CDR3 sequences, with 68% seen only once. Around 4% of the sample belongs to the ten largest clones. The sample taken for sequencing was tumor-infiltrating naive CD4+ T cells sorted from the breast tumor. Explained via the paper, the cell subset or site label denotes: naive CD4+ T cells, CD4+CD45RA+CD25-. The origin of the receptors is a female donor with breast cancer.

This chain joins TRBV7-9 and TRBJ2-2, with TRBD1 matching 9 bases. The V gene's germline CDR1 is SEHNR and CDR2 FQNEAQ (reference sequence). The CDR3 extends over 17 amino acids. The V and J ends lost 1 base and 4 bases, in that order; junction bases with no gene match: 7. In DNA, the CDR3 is TGTGCCAGCAGCTTAGGATCAGGACAGGGGAGCACCGGGGAGCTGTTTTTT. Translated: CASSLGSGQGSTGELFF.

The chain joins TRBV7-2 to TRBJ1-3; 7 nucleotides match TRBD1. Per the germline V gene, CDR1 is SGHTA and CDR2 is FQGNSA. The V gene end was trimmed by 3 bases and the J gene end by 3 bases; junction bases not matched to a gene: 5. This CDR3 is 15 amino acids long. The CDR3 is CASSFSTGNGNTIYF. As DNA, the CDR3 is TGTGCCAGCAGCTTTTCGACAGGGAATGGAAACACCATATATTTT.

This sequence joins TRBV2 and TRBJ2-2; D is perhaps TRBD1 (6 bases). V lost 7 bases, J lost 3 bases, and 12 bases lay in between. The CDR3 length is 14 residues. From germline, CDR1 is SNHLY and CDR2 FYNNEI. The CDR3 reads CASTRDTYTGELFF. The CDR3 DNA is TGTGCCAGCACCCGGGACACATACACCGGGGAGCTGTTTTTT. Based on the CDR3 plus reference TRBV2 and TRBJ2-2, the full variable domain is EPEVTQTPSHQVTQMGQEVILRCVPISNHLYFYWYRQILGQKVEFLVSFYNNEISEKSEIFDDQFSVERPDGSNFTLKIRSTKLEDSAMYFCASTRDTYTGELFFGEGSRLTVL.

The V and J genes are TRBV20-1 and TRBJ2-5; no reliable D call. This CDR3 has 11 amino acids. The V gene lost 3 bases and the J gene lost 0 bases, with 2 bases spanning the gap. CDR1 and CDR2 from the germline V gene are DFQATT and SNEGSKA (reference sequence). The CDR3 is CSARYQETQYF. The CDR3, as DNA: TGCAGTGCTAGGTACCAAGAGACCCAGTACTTC.

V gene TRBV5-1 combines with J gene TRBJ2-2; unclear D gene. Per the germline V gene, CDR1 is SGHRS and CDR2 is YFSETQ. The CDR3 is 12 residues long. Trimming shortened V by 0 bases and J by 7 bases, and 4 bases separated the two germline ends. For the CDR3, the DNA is TGCGCCAGCAGCTTGGGTCGCGGGGAGCTGTTTTTT. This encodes CASSLGRGELFF.

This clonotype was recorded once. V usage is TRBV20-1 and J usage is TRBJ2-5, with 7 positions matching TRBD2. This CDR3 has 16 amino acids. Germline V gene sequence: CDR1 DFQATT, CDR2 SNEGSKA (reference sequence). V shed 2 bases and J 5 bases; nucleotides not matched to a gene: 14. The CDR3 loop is CSARLPSGNLGETQYF. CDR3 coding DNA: TGCAGTGCTAGATTGCCTAGCGGAAACCTTGGGGAGACCCAGTACTTC.

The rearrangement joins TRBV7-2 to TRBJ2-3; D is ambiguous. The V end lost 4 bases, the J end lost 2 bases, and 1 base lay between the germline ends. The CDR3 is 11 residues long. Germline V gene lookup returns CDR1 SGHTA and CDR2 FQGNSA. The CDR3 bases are TGTGCCAGCAGCTCCACAGATACGCAGTATTTT. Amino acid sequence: CASSSTDTQYF. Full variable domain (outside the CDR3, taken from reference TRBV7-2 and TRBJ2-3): GAGVSQSPSNKVTEKGKDVELRCDPISGHTALYWYRQSLGQGLEFLIYFQGNSAPDKSGLPSDRFSAERTGGSVSTLTIQRTQQEDSAVYLCASSSTDTQYFGPGTRLTVL.

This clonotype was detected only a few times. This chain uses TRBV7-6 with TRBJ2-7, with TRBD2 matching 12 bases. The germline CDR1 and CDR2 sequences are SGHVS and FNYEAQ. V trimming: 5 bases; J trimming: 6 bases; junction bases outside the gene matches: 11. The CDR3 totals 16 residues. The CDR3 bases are TGTGCCAGCAGCGAAGCCCCCGCTAGCGGGAGGGTCGAGCAGTACTTC. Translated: CASSEAPASGRVEQYF.

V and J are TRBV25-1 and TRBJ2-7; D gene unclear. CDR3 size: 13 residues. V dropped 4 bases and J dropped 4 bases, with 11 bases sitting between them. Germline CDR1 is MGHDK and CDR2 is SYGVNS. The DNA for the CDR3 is TGTGCCAGCAGTGCTGTAGGTGGGTACGAGCAGTACTTC. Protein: CASSAVGGYEQYF.

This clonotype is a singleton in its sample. This chain's CDR3 is CSANPSLKDEQFF. CDR3 DNA sequence: TGCAGTGCCAATCCGTCCCTTAAGGATGAGCAGTTCTTC. The chain couples TRBV20-1 to TRBJ2-1; D is unresolved. This CDR3 contains 13 residues. Germline CDR1 DFQATT, CDR2 SNEGSKA (reference sequence). V was clipped by 6 bases and J by 8 bases, with 17 bases between them.

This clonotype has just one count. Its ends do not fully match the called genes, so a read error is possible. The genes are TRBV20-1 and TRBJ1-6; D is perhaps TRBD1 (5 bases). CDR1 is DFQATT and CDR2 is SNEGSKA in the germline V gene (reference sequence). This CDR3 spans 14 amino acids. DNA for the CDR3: TGCAGTGCTAGACAGGGTCGAGATAATTCACCCCCCCACTTT. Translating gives CSARQGRDNSPPHF.

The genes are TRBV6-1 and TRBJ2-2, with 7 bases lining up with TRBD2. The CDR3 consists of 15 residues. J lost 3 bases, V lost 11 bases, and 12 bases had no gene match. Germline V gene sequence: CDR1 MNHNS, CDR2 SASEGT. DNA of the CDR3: TGTGCCGGAAACCGAGGACGGGGGGACACCGGGGAGCTGTTTTTT. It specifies CAGNRGRGDTGELFF.

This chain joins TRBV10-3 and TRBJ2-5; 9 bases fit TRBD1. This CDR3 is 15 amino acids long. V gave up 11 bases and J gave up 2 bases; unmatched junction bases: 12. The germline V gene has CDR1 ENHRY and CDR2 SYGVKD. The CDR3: CAASRGTGTQETQYF. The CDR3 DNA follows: TGTGCCGCCTCTCGAGGGACAGGGACTCAAGAGACCCAGTACTTC.

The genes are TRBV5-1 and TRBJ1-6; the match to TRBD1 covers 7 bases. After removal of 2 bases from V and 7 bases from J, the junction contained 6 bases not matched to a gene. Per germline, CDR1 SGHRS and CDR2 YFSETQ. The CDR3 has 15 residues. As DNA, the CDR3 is TGCGCCAGCAGCTTCCAGGGGGACAGCAATTCACCCCTCCACTTT. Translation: CASSFQGDSNSPLHF.

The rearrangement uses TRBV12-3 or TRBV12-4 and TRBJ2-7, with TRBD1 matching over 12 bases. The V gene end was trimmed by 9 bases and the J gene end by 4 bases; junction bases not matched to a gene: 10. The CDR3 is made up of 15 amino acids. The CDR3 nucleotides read TGTGCCAGTTCTAAAGCGGGACAGGGGGCTTACGAGCAGTACTTC. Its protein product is CASSKAGQGAYEQYF.